This is a list of T cell receptor beta chains from one sample in a study of follicular helper T cells after annual influenza vaccination. Profiled with immunoSEQ multiplex PCR; TCRdb holds only in-frame clones, not every one. The profile shows fewer than 9,500 clones, around 82% of them singletons. The sequencing here drew on CXCR5+ CD38- circulating T follicular helper cells from blood, taken on the day of influenza vaccination. These receptors all stem from an adult who received the influenza vaccine. Both conserved end residues are part of each CDR3. The order of the fields is CDR3 protein, V gene, D gene, J gene. A D gene is named only where the DNA matches it firmly.

CASSLISEDGTGGLWEQYF,TRBV7-3,TRBD1,TRBJ2-7
CAWSVQGRNTIYF,TRBV30,-,TRBJ1-3
CASSPFVRVEGKTEAFF,TRBV18,-,TRBJ1-1
CASNPTPTGASETQYF,TRBV28,TRBD1,TRBJ2-5
CASSPSGNTYEQYF,TRBV7-2,TRBD2,TRBJ2-7
CASSFGSYEQYF,TRBV5-4,-,TRBJ2-7
CAWSLPKGTGIRNGYTF,TRBV30,-,TRBJ1-2
CSVSQGGPRQPQHF,TRBV29-1,-,TRBJ1-5
CASSLRDLKEFNEQFF,TRBV7-6,-,TRBJ2-1
CASSEAAAFGPQHF,TRBV2,-,TRBJ1-5
CASSGDHPAFF,TRBV2,-,TRBJ2-1
CASSLISGEQFF,TRBV6-5,-,TRBJ2-1
CASSPANQETQYF,TRBV19,-,TRBJ2-5
CASSLSPATNEKLFF,TRBV28,-,TRBJ1-4
CASSWDRETEQFF,TRBV5-1,TRBD1,TRBJ2-1
CASSMGLGYGYTF,TRBV19,-,TRBJ1-2
CASSPQSSTDTQYF,TRBV7-8,-,TRBJ2-3
CAWLWNIGGYTF,TRBV30,-,TRBJ1-2
CASRLDGSYEQYF,TRBV19,-,TRBJ2-7
CASGQKPDEQFF,TRBV25-1,-,TRBJ2-1
CASSIGGAYGYTF,TRBV19,-,TRBJ1-2
CASSFGDTQYF,TRBV11-2,-,TRBJ2-3
CACLASRTDTQYF,TRBV30,-,TRBJ2-3
CASSYSGGGNTEAFF,TRBV6-5,-,TRBJ1-1
CASSPSGTGSRKNIQYF,TRBV5-4,TRBD1,TRBJ2-4
CASSAADRLIEKLFF,TRBV9,-,TRBJ1-4
CASSPGQNNPKYSTDTQYF,TRBV18,-,TRBJ2-3